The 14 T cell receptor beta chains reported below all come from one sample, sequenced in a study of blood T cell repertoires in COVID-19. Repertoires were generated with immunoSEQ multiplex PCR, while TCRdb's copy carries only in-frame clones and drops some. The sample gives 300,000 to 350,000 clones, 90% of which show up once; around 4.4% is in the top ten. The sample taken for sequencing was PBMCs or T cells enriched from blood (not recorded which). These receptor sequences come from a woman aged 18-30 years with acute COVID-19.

In nucleotides, the CDR3 is TGTGCCAGCAGTGAAAGACAGGGAGGGAACACTGAAGCTTTCTTT. This translates into CASSERQGGNTEAFF. The rearrangement uses TRBV2 and TRBJ1-1; TRBD1 matches at 7 bases. Germline V CDR1 and CDR2: SNHLY, FYNNEI. The J segment lost 1 base and the V segment lost 2 bases, leaving 4 bases of the junction unmatched. The CDR3 sequence is 15 residues long.

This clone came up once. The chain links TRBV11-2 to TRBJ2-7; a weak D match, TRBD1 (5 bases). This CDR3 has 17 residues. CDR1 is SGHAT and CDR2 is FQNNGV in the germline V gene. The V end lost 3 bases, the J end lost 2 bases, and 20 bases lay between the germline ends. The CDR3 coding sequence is TGTGCCAGCAGCTTGGGAAAGGCCCGAGACAGTCCCTACGAGCAGTACTTC. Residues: CASSLGKARDSPYEQYF.

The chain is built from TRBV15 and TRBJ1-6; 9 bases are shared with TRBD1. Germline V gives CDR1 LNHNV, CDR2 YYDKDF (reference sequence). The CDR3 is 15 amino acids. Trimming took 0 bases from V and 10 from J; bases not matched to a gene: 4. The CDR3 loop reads CATSREGTGMSPLHF. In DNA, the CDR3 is TGTGCCACCAGCAGAGAGGGGACAGGGATGTCACCCCTCCACTTT.

CDR3: CASSSLTGFMNTEAFF. The CDR3 DNA reads as TGCGCCAGCAGCTCACTAACGGGGTTCATGAACACTGAAGCTTTCTTT. The chain uses TRBV5-1 and TRBJ1-1; D is undetermined. This CDR3 region has 16 residues. CDR1 SGHRS and CDR2 YFSETQ come from the germline V gene. Deletions cut 3 bases from V and 0 bases from J, with 15 bases between. The whole variable domain, remainder taken from reference TRBV5-1 and TRBJ1-1, is KAGVTQTPRYLIKTRGQQVTLSCSPISGHRSVSWYQQTPGQGLQFLFEYFSETQRNKGNFPGRFSGRQFSNSRSEMNVSTLELGDSALYLCASSSLTGFMNTEAFFGQGTRLTVV.

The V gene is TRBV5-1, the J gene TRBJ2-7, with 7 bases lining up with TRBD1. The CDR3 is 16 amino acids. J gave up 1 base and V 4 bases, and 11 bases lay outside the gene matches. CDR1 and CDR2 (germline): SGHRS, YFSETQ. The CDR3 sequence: CASSGAGTELSYEQYF. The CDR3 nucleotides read TGCGCCAGCAGCGGGGCCGGGACAGAGCTTTCCTACGAGCAGTACTTC.

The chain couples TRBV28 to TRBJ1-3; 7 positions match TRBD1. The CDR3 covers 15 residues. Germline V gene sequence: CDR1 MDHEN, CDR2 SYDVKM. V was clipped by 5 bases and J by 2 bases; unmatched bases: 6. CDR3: CASSRQGSAGNTIYF. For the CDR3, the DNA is TGTGCCAGCAGTCGACAGGGTTCTGCTGGAAACACCATATATTTT.

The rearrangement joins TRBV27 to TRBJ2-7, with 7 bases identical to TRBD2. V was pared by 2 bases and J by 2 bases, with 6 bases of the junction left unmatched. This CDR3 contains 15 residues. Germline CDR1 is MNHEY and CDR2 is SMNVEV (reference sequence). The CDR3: CASSLRGGETYEQYF. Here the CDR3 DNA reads TGTGCCAGCAGTTTACGCGGGGGTGAGACCTACGAGCAGTACTTC.

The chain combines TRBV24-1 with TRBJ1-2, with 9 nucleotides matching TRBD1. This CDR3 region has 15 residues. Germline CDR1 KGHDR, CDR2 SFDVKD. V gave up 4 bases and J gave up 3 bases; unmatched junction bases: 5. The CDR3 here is CATSEGQGPYYGYTF. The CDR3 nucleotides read TGTGCCACCAGTGAGGGACAGGGCCCCTACTATGGCTACACCTTC.

Here the CDR3 reads CASSQGAGNQPQHF. The CDR3 DNA reads as TGTGCCAGTAGCCAGGGGGCAGGGAATCAGCCCCAGCATTTT. V is TRBV19 and J is TRBJ1-5; 8 positions agree with TRBD1. The CDR3 is 14 residues long. Germline V gives CDR1 LNHDA, CDR2 SQIVND (reference sequence). V was pared by 6 bases and J by 4 bases, with 5 bases of the junction left unmatched.

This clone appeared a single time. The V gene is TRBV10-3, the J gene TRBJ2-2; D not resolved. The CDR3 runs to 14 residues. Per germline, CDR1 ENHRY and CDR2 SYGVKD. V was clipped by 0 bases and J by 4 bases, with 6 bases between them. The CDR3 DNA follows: TGTGCCATCAGTGAGTCCCATCCCACCGGGGAGCTGTTTTTT. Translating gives CAISESHPTGELFF.

The CDR3: CARNTGELFF. CDR3 coding DNA: TGTGCCCGGAACACCGGGGAGCTGTTTTTT. The gene calls are TRBV25-1 and TRBJ2-2; D gene ambiguous. Germline V gives CDR1 MGHDK, CDR2 SYGVNS. The CDR3 spans 10 residues. The ends were cut back, 11 bases at V and 1 base at J, with 2 bases in the middle.

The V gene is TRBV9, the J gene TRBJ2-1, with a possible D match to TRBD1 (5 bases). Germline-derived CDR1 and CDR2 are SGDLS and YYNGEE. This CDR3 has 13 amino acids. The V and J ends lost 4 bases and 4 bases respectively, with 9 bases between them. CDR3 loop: CASSQRQYNEQFF. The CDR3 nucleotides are TGTGCCAGCAGCCAACGACAGTACAATGAGCAGTTCTTC.

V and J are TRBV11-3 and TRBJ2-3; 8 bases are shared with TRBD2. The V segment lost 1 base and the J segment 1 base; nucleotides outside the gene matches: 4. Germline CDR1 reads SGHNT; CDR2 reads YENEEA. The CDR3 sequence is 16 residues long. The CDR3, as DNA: TGTGCCAGCAGCTTAGTCGTTAGCGGGGGCACAGATACGCAGTATTTT. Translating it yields CASSLVVSGGTDTQYF.

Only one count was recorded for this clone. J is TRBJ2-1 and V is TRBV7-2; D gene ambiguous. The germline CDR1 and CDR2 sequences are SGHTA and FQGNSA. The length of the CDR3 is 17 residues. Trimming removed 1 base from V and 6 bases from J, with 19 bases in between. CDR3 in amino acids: CASSLVFLRVAGNEQFF. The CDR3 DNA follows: TGTGCCAGCAGCTTAGTGTTCCTCAGAGTAGCCGGCAATGAGCAGTTCTTC.